This T cell receptor (beta chain) was obtained from a study of cytomegalovirus exposure and HLA in healthy donors. Trimming stripped 1 base from V and 0 bases from J, with 10 bases between. The CDR3 consists of 15 residues. CDR1 SGHTA and CDR2 FQGNSA come from the germline V gene. This PCR relied on a set of 60 Vbeta primers and 13 Jbeta primers. Methods used by the authors: The count from a later analysis was about 80 million unique TCR beta chains, 9.5 million to 13 million of them shared. Clones were read by immunoSEQ multiplex PCR, and TCRdb kept only the in-frame ones, dropping some. The V and J calls and the clone size are those of that table, but D and trimming were determined from the DNA. The sample carries roughly 190,000 clones, around nine tenths recorded once. Concerning this clone itself: Its specificity is not known. This sample also contains other DNA sequences that code for the same CDR3.

Whole-study findings and limits: Another analysis was done later, and it associated fewer than 20,000 TCR beta sequences with HLA alleles at 0.05 false discovery rate. When a later analysis compared HLA-associated TCR beta chains with equally common others, the HLA-associated chains turned out to be more clonally expanded and to have lower generation probabilities. One variant, a missense change in DCLRE1C, was linked in a later analysis to TCR beta V- and J-gene trimming.

The sequencing sample was made of PBMCs. V is TRBV7-2 and J is TRBJ2-7; D not resolved. The sequence was obtained from a young woman in good health and CMV-seronegative. DNA of the CDR3: TGTGCCAGCAGCTTAGACAGCTATAGCTCCTACGAGCAGTACTTC. It yields the protein CASSLDSYSSYEQYF.